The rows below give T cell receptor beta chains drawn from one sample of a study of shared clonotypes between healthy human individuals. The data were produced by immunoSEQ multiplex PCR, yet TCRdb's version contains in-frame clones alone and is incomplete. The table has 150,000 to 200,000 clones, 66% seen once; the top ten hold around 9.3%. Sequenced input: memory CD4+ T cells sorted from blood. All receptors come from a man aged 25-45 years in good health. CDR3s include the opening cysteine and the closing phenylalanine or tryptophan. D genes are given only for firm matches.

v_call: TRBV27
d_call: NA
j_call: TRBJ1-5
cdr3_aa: CASSRAGQPQHF

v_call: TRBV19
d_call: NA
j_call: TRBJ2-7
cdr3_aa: CASSPAGWDYEQYF

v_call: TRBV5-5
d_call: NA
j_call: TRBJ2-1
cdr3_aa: CASSLGTNPYNEQFF

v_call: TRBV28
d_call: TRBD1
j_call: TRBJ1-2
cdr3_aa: CASSNQPGQKGGNYGYTF

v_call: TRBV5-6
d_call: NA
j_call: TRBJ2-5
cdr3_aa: CASSSRRETQYF

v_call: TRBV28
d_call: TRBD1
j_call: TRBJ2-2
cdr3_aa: CASSLRTGRRPGELFF

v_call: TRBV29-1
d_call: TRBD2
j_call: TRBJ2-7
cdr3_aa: CSVVTGRASEQYF

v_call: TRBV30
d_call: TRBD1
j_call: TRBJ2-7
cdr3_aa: CAWSQTGGYEQYF

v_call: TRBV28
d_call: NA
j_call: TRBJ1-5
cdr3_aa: CASSGQPGLVNQPQHF

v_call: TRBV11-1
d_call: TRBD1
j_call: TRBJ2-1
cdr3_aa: CASSPDRGYNEQFF

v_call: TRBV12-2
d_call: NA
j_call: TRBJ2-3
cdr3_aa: CASRLVSSGRSTDTQYF

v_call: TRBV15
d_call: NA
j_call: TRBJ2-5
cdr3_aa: CATSRPTLIGGQETQYF

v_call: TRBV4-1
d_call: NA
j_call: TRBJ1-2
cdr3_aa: CASSHETGDLYGYTF

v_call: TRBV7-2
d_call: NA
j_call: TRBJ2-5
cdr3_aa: CASSLPGRQETQYF

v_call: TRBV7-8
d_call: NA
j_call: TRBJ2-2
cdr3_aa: CASSLVGQYTGELFF

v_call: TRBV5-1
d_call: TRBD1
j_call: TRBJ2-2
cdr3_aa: CASSWPGQGDLTGELFF

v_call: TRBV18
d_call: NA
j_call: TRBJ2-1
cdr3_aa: CASSQGPLGNEQFF

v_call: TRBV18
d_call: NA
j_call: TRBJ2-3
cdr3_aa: CASSPGQLEITDTQYF